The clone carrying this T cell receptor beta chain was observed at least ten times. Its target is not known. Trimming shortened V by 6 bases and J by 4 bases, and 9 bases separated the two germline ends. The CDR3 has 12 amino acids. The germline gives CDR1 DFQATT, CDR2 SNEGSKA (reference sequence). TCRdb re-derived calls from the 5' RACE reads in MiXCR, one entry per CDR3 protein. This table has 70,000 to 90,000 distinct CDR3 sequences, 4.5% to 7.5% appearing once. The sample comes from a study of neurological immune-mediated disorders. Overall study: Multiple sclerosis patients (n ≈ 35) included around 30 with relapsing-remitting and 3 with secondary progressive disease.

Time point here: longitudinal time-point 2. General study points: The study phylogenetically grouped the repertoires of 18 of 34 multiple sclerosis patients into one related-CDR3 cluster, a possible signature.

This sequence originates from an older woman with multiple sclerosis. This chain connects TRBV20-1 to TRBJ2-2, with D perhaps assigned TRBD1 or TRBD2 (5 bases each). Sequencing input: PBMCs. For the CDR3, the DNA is TGCAGTGCCCCCGGGACCACCGGGGAGCTGTTTTTT. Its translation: CSAPGTTGELFF.